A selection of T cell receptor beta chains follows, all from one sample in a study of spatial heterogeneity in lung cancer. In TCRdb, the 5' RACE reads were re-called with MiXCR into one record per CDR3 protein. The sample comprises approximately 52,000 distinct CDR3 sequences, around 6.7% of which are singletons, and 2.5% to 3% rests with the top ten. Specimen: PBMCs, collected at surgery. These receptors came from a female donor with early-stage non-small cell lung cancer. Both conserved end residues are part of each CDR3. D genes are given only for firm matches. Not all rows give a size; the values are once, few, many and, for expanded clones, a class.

CDR3 protein: CASSLYQGFNSPLHF; CDR3 DNA: TGTGCCAGCAGCTTATACCAGGGGTTTAATTCACCCCTCCACTTT; V gene: TRBV7-9; D gene: .; J gene: TRBJ1-6; clone size: .
CDR3 protein: CASSDPNGKTGDNQPQHF; CDR3 DNA: TGTGCCAGCAGTGATCCTAACGGGAAGACAGGTGACAATCAGCCCCAGCATTTT; V gene: TRBV6-1; D gene: .; J gene: TRBJ1-5; clone size: many
CDR3 protein: CASSQDTGVYNEQFF; CDR3 DNA: TGCGCCAGCAGCCAAGACACAGGGGTTTACAATGAGCAGTTCTTC; V gene: TRBV4-1; D gene: TRBD1; J gene: TRBJ2-1; clone size: few
CDR3 protein: CSAGHIEQFF; CDR3 DNA: TGCAGTGCTGGGCATATTGAGCAGTTCTTC; V gene: TRBV20-1; D gene: .; J gene: TRBJ2-1; clone size: many
CDR3 protein: CASSLQRDNSPLHF; CDR3 DNA: TGTGCCAGCAGTCTACAGAGAGATAATTCACCCCTCCACTTT; V gene: TRBV28; D gene: .; J gene: TRBJ1-6; clone size: many
CDR3 protein: CASSHARGRTTNEKLFF; CDR3 DNA: TGTGCCAGCAGCCATGCCAGGGGGAGGACAACTAATGAAAAACTGTTTTTT; V gene: TRBV7-6; D gene: TRBD1; J gene: TRBJ1-4; clone size: few
CDR3 protein: CASSPGYVADTQYF; CDR3 DNA: TGTGCCAGCAGTCCAGGGTACGTCGCAGATACGCAGTATTTT; V gene: TRBV12-3/TRBV12-4; D gene: .; J gene: TRBJ2-3; clone size: many
CDR3 protein: CASSREGQQYF; CDR3 DNA: TGTGCCAGCAGTCGTGAGGGCCAGCAGTACTTC; V gene: TRBV3-1; D gene: .; J gene: TRBJ2-7; clone size: .
CDR3 protein: CASGTGLYNEQFF; CDR3 DNA: TGTGCCAGCGGTACGGGACTGTACAATGAGCAGTTCTTC; V gene: TRBV7-3; D gene: .; J gene: TRBJ2-1; clone size: many
CDR3 protein: CASSIDPNTEAFF; CDR3 DNA: TGCGCCAGCAGTATTGACCCGAACACTGAAGCTTTCTTT; V gene: TRBV10-2; D gene: .; J gene: TRBJ1-1; clone size: many
CDR3 protein: CASSQDLGGLGPQHF; CDR3 DNA: TGCGCCAGCAGCCAAGATCTGGGGGGTCTTGGGCCCCAGCATTTT; V gene: TRBV4-3; D gene: .; J gene: TRBJ1-5; clone size: many
CDR3 protein: CASSPERGHQETQYF; CDR3 DNA: TGTGCCAGCAGCCCGGAGCGGGGGCACCAAGAGACCCAGTACTTC; V gene: TRBV7-2; D gene: TRBD2; J gene: TRBJ2-5; clone size: .
CDR3 protein: CASSPTKGQGKNNEQFF; CDR3 DNA: TGTGCCAGCTCACCCACGAAGGGACAGGGGAAGAATAATGAGCAGTTCTTC; V gene: TRBV18; D gene: TRBD1; J gene: TRBJ2-1; clone size: many
CDR3 protein: CASSGQTGRYEKLFF; CDR3 DNA: TGTGCCAGCAGCGGCCAGACAGGGCGGTATGAAAAACTGTTTTTT; V gene: TRBV16; D gene: TRBD1; J gene: TRBJ1-4; clone size: many
CDR3 protein: CASSPVDPRYNEQFF; CDR3 DNA: TGTGCCAGCAGTCCGGTAGACCCCCGCTACAATGAGCAGTTCTTC; V gene: TRBV27; D gene: .; J gene: TRBJ2-1; clone size: many
CDR3 protein: CASHGQPNTEAFF; CDR3 DNA: TGTGCCAGCCACGGACAGCCGAACACTGAAGCTTTCTTT; V gene: TRBV2; D gene: .; J gene: TRBJ1-1; clone size: many
CDR3 protein: CASSRGPDATNTEAFF; CDR3 DNA: TGTGCCAGCAGCCGAGGGCCGGACGCGACTAACACTGAAGCTTTCTTT; V gene: TRBV3-1; D gene: .; J gene: TRBJ1-1; clone size: many
CDR3 protein: CASSGTRYNEQFF; CDR3 DNA: TGTGCCAGCAGTGGGACTAGATACAATGAGCAGTTCTTC; V gene: TRBV2; D gene: TRBD2; J gene: TRBJ2-1; clone size: .
CDR3 protein: CASSLLQAGGQFF; CDR3 DNA: TGTGCCAGCAGCCTACTCCAGGCGGGGGGGCAGTTCTTC; V gene: TRBV3-1; D gene: TRBD2; J gene: TRBJ2-1; clone size: many
CDR3 protein: CASSPARSEQYF; CDR3 DNA: TGTGCCAGCTCACCGGCTCGCAGCGAGCAGTACTTC; V gene: TRBV18; D gene: .; J gene: TRBJ2-7; clone size: few
CDR3 protein: CASSSFGRYEQYF; CDR3 DNA: TGTGCCAGCAGTTCTTTCGGGCGCTACGAGCAGTACTTC; V gene: TRBV28; D gene: .; J gene: TRBJ2-7; clone size: medium-sized
CDR3 protein: CSAREHIRGSDTQYF; CDR3 DNA: TGCAGTGCTAGAGAACACATCCGGGGTTCAGATACGCAGTATTTT; V gene: TRBV20-1; D gene: .; J gene: TRBJ2-3; clone size: many
CDR3 protein: CSARPEPTTYNEQFF; CDR3 DNA: TGCAGTGCCCGCCCTGAGCCGACAACTTACAATGAGCAGTTCTTC; V gene: TRBV20-1; D gene: .; J gene: TRBJ2-1; clone size: few
CDR3 protein: CASSYGQGAEGYTF; CDR3 DNA: TGTGCCAGCAGTTATGGACAGGGGGCTGAAGGCTACACCTTC; V gene: TRBV6-5; D gene: TRBD1; J gene: TRBJ1-2; clone size: many
CDR3 protein: CASSQVAGGGAFTQYF; CDR3 DNA: TGTGCCAGCAGCCAGGTGGCAGGCGGGGGCGCGTTTACGCAGTATTTT; V gene: TRBV9; D gene: .; J gene: TRBJ2-3; clone size: few
CDR3 protein: CATSDPGAPVDGANVLTF; CDR3 DNA: TGTGCCACCAGTGATCCTGGTGCTCCGGTAGACGGGGCCAACGTCCTGACTTTC; V gene: TRBV24-1; D gene: .; J gene: TRBJ2-6; clone size: many
CDR3 protein: CASSRRQDYGYTF; CDR3 DNA: TGCGCCAGCAGCAGGCGACAGGACTATGGCTACACCTTC; V gene: TRBV5-1; D gene: .; J gene: TRBJ1-2; clone size: few
CDR3 protein: CASSLGRSTDTQYF; CDR3 DNA: TGCGCCAGCAGCTTGGGGAGGAGCACAGATACGCAGTATTTT; V gene: TRBV5-1; D gene: .; J gene: TRBJ2-3; clone size: many
CDR3 protein: CASTPPGAHQPQHF; CDR3 DNA: TGTGCCAGCACCCCGCCAGGGGCACATCAGCCCCAGCATTTT; V gene: TRBV12-3/TRBV12-4; D gene: .; J gene: TRBJ1-5; clone size: many
CDR3 protein: CASSLVEGNTEAFF; CDR3 DNA: TGTGCCAGCAGCTTAGTGGAGGGCAACACTGAAGCTTTCTTT; V gene: TRBV7-8; D gene: .; J gene: TRBJ1-1; clone size: many
CDR3 protein: CASSRWRGGEDTQYF; CDR3 DNA: TGTGCCAGCAGTCGCTGGCGGGGGGGCGAAGATACGCAGTATTTT; V gene: TRBV14; D gene: TRBD2; J gene: TRBJ2-3; clone size: many
CDR3 protein: CSARDPGPWTGKLFF; CDR3 DNA: TGCAGTGCTAGAGATCCGGGACCCTGGACAGGGAAACTGTTTTTT; V gene: TRBV20-1; D gene: TRBD1; J gene: TRBJ1-4; clone size: many
CDR3 protein: CASSAATGRTDTQYF; CDR3 DNA: TGTGCCAGCAGCGCCGCAACTGGACGCACAGATACGCAGTATTTT; V gene: TRBV9; D gene: .; J gene: TRBJ2-3; clone size: .
CDR3 protein: CASRHRGSLARDTQYF; CDR3 DNA: TGTGCCAGCAGGCACAGGGGTTCACTCGCGCGAGATACGCAGTATTTT; V gene: TRBV28; D gene: TRBD1; J gene: TRBJ2-3; clone size: .
CDR3 protein: CASSSRGGVVLSETQYF; CDR3 DNA: TGTGCCAGCAGCTCGAGGGGCGGTGTAGTGCTCTCAGAGACCCAGTACTTC; V gene: TRBV11-1; D gene: .; J gene: TRBJ2-5; clone size: many
CDR3 protein: CASKKDNTGELFF; CDR3 DNA: TGTGCCAGCAAGAAGGATAACACCGGGGAGCTGTTTTTT; V gene: TRBV2; D gene: .; J gene: TRBJ2-2; clone size: many
CDR3 protein: CASSQGRPDQPQHF; CDR3 DNA: TGTGCCAGCAGCCAAGGACGGCCGGATCAGCCCCAGCATTTT; V gene: TRBV3-1; D gene: .; J gene: TRBJ1-5; clone size: many
CDR3 protein: CGALYQLADTQYF; CDR3 DNA: TGCGGTGCTTTGTATCAACTAGCAGATACGCAGTATTTT; V gene: TRBV20-1; D gene: .; J gene: TRBJ2-3; clone size: once
CDR3 protein: CASSQAFGGGYTF; CDR3 DNA: TGTGCCAGCAGCCAAGCCTTCGGGGGTGGCTACACCTTC; V gene: TRBV3-1; D gene: .; J gene: TRBJ1-2; clone size: few
CDR3 protein: CASSYSTQPQHF; CDR3 DNA: TGTGCCAGCAGTTACTCCACTCAGCCCCAGCATTTT; V gene: TRBV6-2/TRBV6-3; D gene: .; J gene: TRBJ1-5; clone size: few
CDR3 protein: CATLQGTNTEAFF; CDR3 DNA: TGTGCCACCCTTCAGGGGACTAACACTGAAGCTTTCTTT; V gene: TRBV7-2; D gene: .; J gene: TRBJ1-1; clone size: many
CDR3 protein: CATSRQVHQPQHF; CDR3 DNA: TGTGCCACCAGCAGACAGGTTCATCAGCCCCAGCATTTT; V gene: TRBV15; D gene: .; J gene: TRBJ1-5; clone size: few